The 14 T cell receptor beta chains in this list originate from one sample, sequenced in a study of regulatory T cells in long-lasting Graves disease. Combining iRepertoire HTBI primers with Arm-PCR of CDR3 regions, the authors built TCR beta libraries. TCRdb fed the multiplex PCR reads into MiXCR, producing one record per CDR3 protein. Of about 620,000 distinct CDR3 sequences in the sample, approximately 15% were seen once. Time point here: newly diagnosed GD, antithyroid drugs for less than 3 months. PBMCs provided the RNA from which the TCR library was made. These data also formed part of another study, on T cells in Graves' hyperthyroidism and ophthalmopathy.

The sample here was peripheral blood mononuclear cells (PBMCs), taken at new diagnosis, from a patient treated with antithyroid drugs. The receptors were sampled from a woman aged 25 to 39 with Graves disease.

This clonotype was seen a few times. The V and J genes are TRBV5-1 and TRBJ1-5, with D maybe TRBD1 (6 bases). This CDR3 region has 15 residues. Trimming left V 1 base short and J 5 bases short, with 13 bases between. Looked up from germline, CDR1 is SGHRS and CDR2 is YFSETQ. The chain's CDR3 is CASSLQGTVDQPQHF. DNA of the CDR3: TGCGCCAGCAGCTTGCAGGGGACGGTCGATCAGCCCCAGCATTTT.

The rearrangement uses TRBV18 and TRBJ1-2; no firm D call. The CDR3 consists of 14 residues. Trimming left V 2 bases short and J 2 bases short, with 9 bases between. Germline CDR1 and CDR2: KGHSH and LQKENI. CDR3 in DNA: TGTGCCAGCTCACCAGGGGAAACAAACTATGGCTACACCTTC. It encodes CASSPGETNYGYTF.

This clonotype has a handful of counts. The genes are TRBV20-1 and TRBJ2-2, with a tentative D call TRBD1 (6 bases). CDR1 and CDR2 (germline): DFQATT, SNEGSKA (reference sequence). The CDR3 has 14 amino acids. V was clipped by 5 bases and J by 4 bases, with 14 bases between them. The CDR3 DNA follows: TGCAGTGCTTCACCGGGACACCTCACCGGGGAGCTGTTTTTT. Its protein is CSASPGHLTGELFF.

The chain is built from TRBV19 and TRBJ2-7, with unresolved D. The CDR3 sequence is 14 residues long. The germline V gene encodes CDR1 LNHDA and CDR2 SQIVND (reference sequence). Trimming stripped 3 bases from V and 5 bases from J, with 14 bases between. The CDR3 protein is CASSIRRPGDEQYF. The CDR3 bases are TGTGCCAGTAGTATCCGACGGCCTGGAGACGAGCAGTACTTC.

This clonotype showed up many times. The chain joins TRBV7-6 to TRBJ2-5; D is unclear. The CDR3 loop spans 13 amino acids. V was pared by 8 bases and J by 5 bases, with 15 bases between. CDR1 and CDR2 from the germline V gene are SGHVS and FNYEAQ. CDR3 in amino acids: CASSLPAGETQYF. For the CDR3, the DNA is TGTGCCAGCTCCCTACCTGCAGGCGAGACCCAGTACTTC.

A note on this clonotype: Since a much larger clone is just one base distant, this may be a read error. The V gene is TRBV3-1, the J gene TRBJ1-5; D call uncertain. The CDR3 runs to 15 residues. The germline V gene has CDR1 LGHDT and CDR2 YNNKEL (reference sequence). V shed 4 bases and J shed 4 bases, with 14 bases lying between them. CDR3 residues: CASSRGREDNQPQHF. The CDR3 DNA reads TGTGCCAGCAGCCGAGGCCGGGAGGATAATCAGCCCCAGCATTTT.

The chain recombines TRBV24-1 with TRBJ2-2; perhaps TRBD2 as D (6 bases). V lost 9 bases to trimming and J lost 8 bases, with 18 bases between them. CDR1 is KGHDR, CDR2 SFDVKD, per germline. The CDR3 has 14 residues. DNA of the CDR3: TGTGCCACCTCGACGGGAGAACCCACAGGGGAGCTGTTTTTT. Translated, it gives CATSTGEPTGELFF.

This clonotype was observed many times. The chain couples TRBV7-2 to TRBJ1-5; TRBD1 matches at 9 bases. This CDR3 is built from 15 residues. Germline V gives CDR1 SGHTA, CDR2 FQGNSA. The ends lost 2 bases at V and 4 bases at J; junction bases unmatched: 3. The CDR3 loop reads CASSLFGTGNQPQHF. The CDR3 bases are TGTGCCAGCAGCTTATTTGGGACAGGGAATCAGCCCCAGCATTTT.

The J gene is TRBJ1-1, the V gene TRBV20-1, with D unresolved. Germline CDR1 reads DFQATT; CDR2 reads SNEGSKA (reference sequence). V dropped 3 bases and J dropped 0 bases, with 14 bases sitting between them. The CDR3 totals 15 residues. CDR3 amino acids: CSARLWRPLNTEAFF. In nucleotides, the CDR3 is TGCAGTGCTAGGTTGTGGAGGCCCTTGAACACTGAAGCTTTCTTT.

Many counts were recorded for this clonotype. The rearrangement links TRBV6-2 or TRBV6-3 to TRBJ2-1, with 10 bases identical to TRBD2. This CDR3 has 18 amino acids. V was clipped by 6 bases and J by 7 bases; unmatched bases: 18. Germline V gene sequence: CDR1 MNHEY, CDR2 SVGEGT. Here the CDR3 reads CASSLQGGLSGRSNEQFF. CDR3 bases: TGTGCCAGCAGCTTACAGGGGGGCCTTAGCGGGAGGTCGAATGAGCAGTTCTTC.

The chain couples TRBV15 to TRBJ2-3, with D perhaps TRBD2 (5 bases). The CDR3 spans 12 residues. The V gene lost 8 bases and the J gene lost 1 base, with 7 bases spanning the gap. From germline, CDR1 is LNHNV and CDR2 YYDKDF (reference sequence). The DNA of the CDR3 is TGTGCCACCTCGGAGGGCACAGATACGCAGTATTTT. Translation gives CATSEGTDTQYF.

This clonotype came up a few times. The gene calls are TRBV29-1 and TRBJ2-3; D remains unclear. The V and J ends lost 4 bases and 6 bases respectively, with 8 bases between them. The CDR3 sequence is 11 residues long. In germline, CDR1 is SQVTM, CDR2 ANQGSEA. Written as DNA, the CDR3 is TGCAGCGTTGGTCCCCAGGATACGCAGTATTTT. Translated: CSVGPQDTQYF.

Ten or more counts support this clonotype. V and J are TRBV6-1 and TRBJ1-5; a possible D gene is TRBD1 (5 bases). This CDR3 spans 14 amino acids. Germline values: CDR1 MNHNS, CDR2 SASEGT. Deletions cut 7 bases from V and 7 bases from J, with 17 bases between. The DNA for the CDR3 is TGTGCCAGCACCCCCGGGGGGGTGGGCCAGCCCCAGCATTTT. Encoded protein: CASTPGGVGQPQHF.

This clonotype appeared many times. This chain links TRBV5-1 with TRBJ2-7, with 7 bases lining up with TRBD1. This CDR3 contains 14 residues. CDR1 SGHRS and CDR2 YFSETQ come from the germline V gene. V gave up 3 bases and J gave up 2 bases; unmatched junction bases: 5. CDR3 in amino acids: CASSWGQQAYEQYF. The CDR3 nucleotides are TGCGCCAGCAGCTGGGGACAGCAGGCCTACGAGCAGTACTTC. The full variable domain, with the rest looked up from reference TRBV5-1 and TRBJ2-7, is KAGVTQTPRYLIKTRGQQVTLSCSPISGHRSVSWYQQTPGQGLQFLFEYFSETQRNKGNFPGRFSGRQFSNSRSEMNVSTLELGDSALYLCASSWGQQAYEQYFGPGTRLTVT.